The following is a TCR beta chain sequence with its context. These data are taken from a study of control samples from healthy donors and cancer patients. Germline lookup yields CDR1 SGHRS and CDR2 YFSETQ. The CDR3 is 15 amino acids. J was trimmed by 5 bases and V by 0 bases; bases with no gene match: 5. Only in-frame clones appear in the TCRdb table, and some are missing; sequencing was by immunoSEQ multiplex PCR. The table lists some 150,000 clones, roughly 94% of them singletons. Sample: blood. The sequence was obtained from a man aged 40-49 years in good health. V and J are TRBV5-1 and TRBJ2-3; TRBD1 agrees at 8 bases. The CDR3 loop is CASSLAGTGLDTQYF. The DNA of the CDR3 is TGCGCCAGCAGCTTGGCCGGGACAGGCTTAGATACGCAGTATTTT.